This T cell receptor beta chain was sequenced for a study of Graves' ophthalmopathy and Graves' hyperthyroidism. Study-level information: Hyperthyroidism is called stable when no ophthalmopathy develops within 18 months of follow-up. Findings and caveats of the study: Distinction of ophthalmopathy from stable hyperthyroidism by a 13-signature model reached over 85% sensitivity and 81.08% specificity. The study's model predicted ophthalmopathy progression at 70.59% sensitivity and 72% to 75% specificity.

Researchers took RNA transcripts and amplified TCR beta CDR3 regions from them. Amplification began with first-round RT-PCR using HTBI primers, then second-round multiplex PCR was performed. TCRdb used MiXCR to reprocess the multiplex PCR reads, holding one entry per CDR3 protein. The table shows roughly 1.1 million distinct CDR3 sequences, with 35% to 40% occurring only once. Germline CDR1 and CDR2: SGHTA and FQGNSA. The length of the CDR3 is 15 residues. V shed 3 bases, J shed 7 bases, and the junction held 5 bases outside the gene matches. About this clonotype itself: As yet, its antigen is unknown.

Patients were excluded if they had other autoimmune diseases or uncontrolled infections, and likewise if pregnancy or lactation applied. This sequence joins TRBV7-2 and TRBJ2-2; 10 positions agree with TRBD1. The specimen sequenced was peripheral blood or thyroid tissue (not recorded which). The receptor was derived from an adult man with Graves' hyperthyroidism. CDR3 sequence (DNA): TGTGCCAGCAGCTTTCGGGGACAGGGGAGCGGGGAGCTGTTTTTT. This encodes CASSFRGQGSGELFF.